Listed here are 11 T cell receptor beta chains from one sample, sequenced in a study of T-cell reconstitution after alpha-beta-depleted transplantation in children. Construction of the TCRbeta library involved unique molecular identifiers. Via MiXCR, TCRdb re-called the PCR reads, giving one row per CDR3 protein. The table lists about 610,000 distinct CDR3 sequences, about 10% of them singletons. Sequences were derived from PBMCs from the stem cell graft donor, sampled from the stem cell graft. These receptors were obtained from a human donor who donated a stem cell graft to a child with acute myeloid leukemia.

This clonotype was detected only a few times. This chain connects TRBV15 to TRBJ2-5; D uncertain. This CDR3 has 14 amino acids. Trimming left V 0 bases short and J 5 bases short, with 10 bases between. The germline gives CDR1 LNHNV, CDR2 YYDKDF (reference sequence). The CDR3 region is CATSRDLVAETQYF. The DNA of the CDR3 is TGTGCCACCAGCAGAGATCTAGTGGCGGAGACCCAGTACTTC.

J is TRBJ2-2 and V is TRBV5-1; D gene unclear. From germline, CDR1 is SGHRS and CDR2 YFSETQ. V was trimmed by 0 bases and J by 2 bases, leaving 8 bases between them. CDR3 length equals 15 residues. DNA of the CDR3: TGCGCCAGCAGCTTGGGCAGGAGTAACACCGGGGAGCTGTTTTTT. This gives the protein CASSLGRSNTGELFF.

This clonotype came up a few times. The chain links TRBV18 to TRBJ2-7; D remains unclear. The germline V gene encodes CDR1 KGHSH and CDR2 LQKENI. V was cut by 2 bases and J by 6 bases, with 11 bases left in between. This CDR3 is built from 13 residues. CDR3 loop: CASSPNQRREQYF. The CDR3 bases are TGTGCCAGCTCACCAAATCAGAGGCGCGAGCAGTACTTC.

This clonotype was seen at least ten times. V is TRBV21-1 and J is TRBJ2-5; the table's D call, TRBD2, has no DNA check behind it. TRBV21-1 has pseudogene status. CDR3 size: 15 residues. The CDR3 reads CASSKAGPRGETQYF. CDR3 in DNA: TGTGCCAGCAGCAAAGCCGGGCCTCGAGGGGAGACCCAGTACTTC.

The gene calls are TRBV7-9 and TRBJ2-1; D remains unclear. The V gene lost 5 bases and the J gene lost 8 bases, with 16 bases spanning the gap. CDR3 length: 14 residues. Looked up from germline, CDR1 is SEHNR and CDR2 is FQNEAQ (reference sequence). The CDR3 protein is CASSPTPSWDEQFF. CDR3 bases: TGTGCCAGCAGCCCGACCCCATCGTGGGATGAGCAGTTCTTC. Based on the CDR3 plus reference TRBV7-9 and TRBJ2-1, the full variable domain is DTGVSQNPRHKITKRGQNVTFRCDPISEHNRLYWYRQTLGQGPEFLTYFQNEAQLEKSRLLSDRFSAERPKGSFSTLEIQRTEQGDSAMYLCASSPTPSWDEQFFGPGTRLTVL.

This CDR3 is CSALSGSTDTQYF. CDR3 nucleotide sequence: TGCAGTGCCTTAAGCGGAAGCACAGATACGCAGTATTTT. The V and J genes are TRBV20-1 and TRBJ2-3, with D perhaps matching TRBD2 (5 bases). The germline V gene encodes CDR1 DFQATT and CDR2 SNEGSKA (reference sequence). V shed 6 bases and J shed 0 bases, with 10 bases lying between them. The CDR3 has 13 residues.

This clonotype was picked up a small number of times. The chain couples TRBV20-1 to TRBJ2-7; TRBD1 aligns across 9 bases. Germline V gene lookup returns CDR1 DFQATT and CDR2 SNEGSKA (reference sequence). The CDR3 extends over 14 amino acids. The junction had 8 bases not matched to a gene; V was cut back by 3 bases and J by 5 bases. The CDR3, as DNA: TGCAGTGCTAGGGTTGGACAGGGGACGGACGAGCAGTACTTC. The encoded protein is CSARVGQGTDEQYF.

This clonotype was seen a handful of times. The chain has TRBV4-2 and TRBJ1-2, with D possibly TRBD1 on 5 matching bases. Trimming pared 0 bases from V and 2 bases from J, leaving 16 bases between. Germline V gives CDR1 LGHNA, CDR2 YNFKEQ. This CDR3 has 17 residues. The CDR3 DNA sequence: TGTGCCAGCAGCCAAGAACAGGTGACGGGTGGGAACTATGGCTACACCTTC. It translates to CASSQEQVTGGNYGYTF.

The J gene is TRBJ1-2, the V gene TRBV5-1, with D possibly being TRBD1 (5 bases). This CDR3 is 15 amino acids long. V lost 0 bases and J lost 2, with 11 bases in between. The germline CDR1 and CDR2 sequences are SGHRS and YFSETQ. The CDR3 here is CASSLASGSNYGYTF. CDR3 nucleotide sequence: TGCGCCAGCAGCTTGGCGTCAGGGAGCAACTATGGCTACACCTTC.

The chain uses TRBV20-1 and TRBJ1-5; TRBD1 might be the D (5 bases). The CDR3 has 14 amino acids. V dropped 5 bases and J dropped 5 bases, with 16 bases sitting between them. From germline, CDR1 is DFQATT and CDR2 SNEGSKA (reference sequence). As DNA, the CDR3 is TGCAGTGCTGGGACCGGGACTTTCGATCAGCCCCAGCATTTT. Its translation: CSAGTGTFDQPQHF.

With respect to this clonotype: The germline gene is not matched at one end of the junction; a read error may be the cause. CDR3 region: CCAFSVSHSYEQYF. CDR3 DNA: TGCTGTGCTTTCAGCGTGAGCCACTCCTACGAGCAGTACTTC. The rearrangement links TRBV20-1 to TRBJ2-7; D is unclear. The CDR3 covers 14 residues. Germline V lookup: CDR1 DFQATT, CDR2 SNEGSKA (reference sequence).